The present T cell receptor (beta chain) was sequenced within a study of cytomegalovirus exposure and HLA in healthy donors. Overall study results and limits: There were 150 or so TCR beta chains listed as cytomegalovirus-associated. Researchers reported that three CMV-associated chains were confirmed in vitro as CMV antigen-specific. From TCR beta sequences, most subjects' HLA-A and HLA-B alleles were reportedly predicted accurately.

As for this clone: What it binds is not known.

V was trimmed by 4 bases and J by 10 bases, leaving 17 bases between them. CDR1 is KGHSH, CDR2 LQKENI, per germline. This CDR3 is built from 15 residues. PCR primers comprised 60 Vbeta and 13 Jbeta primers. Measured with immunoSEQ multiplex PCR; TCRdb has only the in-frame clones, and not every one. The sample yields about 140,000 clones, 80% seen once. The chain is built from TRBV18 and TRBJ1-6; D uncertain. The origin of this receptor is a man aged 40-50 years in good health and CMV-seronegative. The sequencing sample was made of PBMCs. The CDR3 nucleotides read TGTGCCAGCTCACGGTTACCCAGGTTATCCTCACCCCTCCACTTT. The encoded protein is CASSRLPRLSSPLHF. Combining the CDR3 with reference TRBV18 and TRBJ1-6 gives the whole variable domain NAGVMQNPRHLVRRRGQEARLRCSPMKGHSHVYWYRQLPEEGLKFMVYLQKENIIDESGMPKERFSAEFPKEGPSILRIQQVVRGDSAAYFCASSRLPRLSSPLHFGNGTRLTVT.